Listed here are 24 T cell receptor beta chains from one sample, sequenced in a study of molecular identifiers for immune sequencing clone quantification. TCRdb re-called the PCR reads through MiXCR, storing one row per CDR3 protein. The sample gives about 510,000 distinct CDR3 sequences, about a fifth of which show up once; around 0.86% is in the top ten. The sample comprised naive CD8+ T cells from blood, with Jurkat cell RNA spiked in. Subset meaning: FACS-sorted CD8+CD4-CCR7+CD45RA+ naive T cells. The receptor source for this set is a human donor in good health. Some libraries in this study had Jurkat cell RNA spiked in.

The chain has TRBV2 and TRBJ1-1, with a weak D call TRBD1 (6 bases). The V end was cut by 5 bases, the J end by 5 bases, with 18 bases between. The CDR3 loop spans 15 amino acids. The germline CDR1 and CDR2 sequences are SNHLY and FYNNEI. The CDR3 sequence is CASSKRPGGATEAFF. The CDR3 DNA reads TGTGCCAGCAGTAAACGGCCCGGGGGCGCAACTGAAGCTTTCTTT.

The V and J genes are TRBV6-2 or TRBV6-3 and TRBJ2-7, with 9 positions matching TRBD2. The CDR3 covers 16 residues. V shed 2 bases, J shed 0 bases, and the junction held 5 bases outside the gene matches. Germline V CDR1 and CDR2: MNHEY, SVGEGT. The CDR3 is CASSYGFSGSSYEQYF. The CDR3 nucleotides read TGTGCCAGCAGTTACGGTTTTAGCGGGAGCTCCTACGAGCAGTACTTC.

This chain uses TRBV6-5 with TRBJ2-1; D could derive from TRBD1 or TRBD2 (7 bases each). Trimming shortened V by 9 bases and J by 5 bases, and 23 bases separated the two germline ends. The CDR3 spans 16 residues. Germline V gene lookup returns CDR1 MNHEY and CDR2 SVGAGI. The CDR3 protein is CASNQLGGTENNEQFF. CDR3 coding DNA: TGTGCCAGTAACCAATTGGGGGGGACAGAAAACAATGAGCAGTTCTTC.

This clonotype was observed at least ten times. The chain has TRBV20-1 and TRBJ2-3, with TRBD2 matching over 10 bases. The germline V gene has CDR1 DFQATT and CDR2 SNEGSKA (reference sequence). Trimming took 0 bases from V and 5 from J; bases not matched to a gene: 5. The CDR3 loop spans 15 amino acids. The CDR3, as DNA: TGCAGTGCTAGAGATCTCACTAGCGGGATAGATACGCAGTATTTT. Translation gives CSARDLTSGIDTQYF.

This clonotype has only a few counts. In nucleotides, the CDR3 is TGTGCCAGTAGTGAGGGGGGCGAGAGCAATCAGCCCCAGCATTTT. Its translation is CASSEGGESNQPQHF. This chain joins TRBV19 and TRBJ1-5; a weak D match, TRBD1 (6 bases). CDR3 length: 15 residues. CDR1 and CDR2 (germline): LNHDA, SQIVND (reference sequence). Trimming removed 5 bases at V and 1 base at J, with 12 bases between.

The chain couples TRBV11-2 to TRBJ2-3, with D perhaps given as TRBD1 or TRBD2 (5 bases each). This CDR3 contains 15 residues. V was trimmed by 5 bases and J by 2 bases, leaving 14 bases between them. Looked up from germline, CDR1 is SGHAT and CDR2 is FQNNGV. CDR3 in DNA: TGTGCCAGCAGCACTAGGGACGCCTTCACAGATACGCAGTATTTT. It translates to CASSTRDAFTDTQYF.

Ten or more counts support this clonotype. The chain recombines TRBV12-3 or TRBV12-4 with TRBJ2-1; tentative D call: TRBD1 (5 bases). The CDR3 extends over 13 amino acids. The V end was cut by 2 bases, the J end by 10 bases, with 12 bases between. This CDR3 is CASSLTGPGEQFF. CDR3 bases: TGTGCCAGCAGTTTAACCGGCCCAGGGGAGCAGTTCTTC.

This clonotype was detected many times. The gene calls are TRBV6-5 and TRBJ1-1; D is unresolved. The germline V and J ends were trimmed by 4 bases and 6 bases, with 12 bases remaining between them. There are 13 residues in the CDR3. The germline CDR1 and CDR2 sequences are MNHEY and SVGAGI. Here the CDR3 reads CASSLAPLSEAFF. In DNA, the CDR3 is TGTGCCAGCAGTTTAGCCCCCCTCTCTGAAGCTTTCTTT.

This clonotype has more than one count but fewer than ten. J is TRBJ2-3 and V is TRBV20-1; TRBD2 agrees at 10 bases. Looked up from germline, CDR1 is DFQATT and CDR2 is SNEGSKA (reference sequence). The CDR3 consists of 17 residues. V lost 0 bases to trimming and J lost 0 bases; unmatched junction nucleotides: 6. The CDR3 sequence: CSARDFRTSGSTDTQYF. For the CDR3, the DNA is TGCAGTGCTAGAGATTTCCGGACTAGCGGAAGCACAGATACGCAGTATTTT.

The CDR3 nucleotides are TGTGCCACCAGCAGAGATTCGAGCCAAGAGACCCAGTACTTC. Protein: CATSRDSSQETQYF. The gene calls are TRBV15 and TRBJ2-5; D unresolved. Germline V gene data show CDR1 as LNHNV and CDR2 as YYDKDF (reference sequence). This CDR3 has 14 residues. The V gene lost 0 bases and the J gene lost 1 base, with 6 bases spanning the gap.

This chain links TRBV7-9 with TRBJ2-1; tentative D call: TRBD2 (6 bases). Trimming left V 8 bases short and J 9 bases short, with 14 bases between. The CDR3 covers 12 residues. The germline V gene encodes CDR1 SEHNR and CDR2 FQNEAQ (reference sequence). CDR3 DNA: TGTGCCAGCGACGCCGGGGGTCCTGAGCAGTTCTTC. This encodes CASDAGGPEQFF.

The sample holds a few counts of this clonotype. The chain couples TRBV7-9 to TRBJ2-5; D is uncertain. Germline-derived CDR1 and CDR2 are SEHNR and FQNEAQ (reference sequence). V lost 6 bases to trimming and J lost 5 bases, with 16 bases between them. The CDR3 sequence is 14 residues long. This CDR3 is CASSPDPQWETQYF. The CDR3 region has the DNA TGTGCCAGCAGTCCCGACCCCCAGTGGGAGACCCAGTACTTC.

This clonotype was seen repeatedly, ten times or more. V gene TRBV12-3 or TRBV12-4 combines with J gene TRBJ2-3, with a weak D call TRBD2 (6 bases). With 3 bases removed from V and 5 bases from J, the gap between germline ends came to 12 bases. CDR3 length: 14 residues. In DNA form, the CDR3 reads TGTGCCAGCAGTTTCACGGGGGTCGGAGATACGCAGTATTTT. The encoded protein is CASSFTGVGDTQYF.

Notes on this clonotype: This may come from a read error, since a much larger clone is one base off. V gene TRBV7-3 combines with J gene TRBJ1-1; D is uncertain. The CDR3 length is 13 residues. Trimming shortened V by 1 base and J by 7 bases, and 10 bases separated the two germline ends. CDR1 and CDR2 (germline): SGHTA, FQGTGA. The CDR3 sequence is CASSLMGGDEAFF. The CDR3 bases are TGTGCCAGCAGCTTAATGGGTGGGGATGAAGCTTTCTTT.

This clonotype was seen repeatedly, ten times or more. The chain uses TRBV27 and TRBJ2-2, with TRBD2 matching 8 bases. The CDR3 length is 14 residues. CDR1 MNHEY and CDR2 SMNVEV come from the germline V gene (reference sequence). Losses at the gene ends were 6 bases for V and 6 bases for J; bases not matched to a gene: 6. CDR3 loop: CASRIAGTAGELFF. In DNA, the CDR3 is TGTGCCAGCAGGATAGCGGGAACAGCCGGGGAGCTGTTTTTT.

This clonotype came up many times. The chain recombines TRBV24-1 with TRBJ2-2; no clear D. V lost 6 bases to trimming and J lost 4 bases, with 14 bases between them. The CDR3 runs to 15 residues. CDR1 KGHDR and CDR2 SFDVKD come from the germline V gene. The DNA of the CDR3 is TGTGCCACCAGTAGGTCGGGCAGTAGCACCGGGGAGCTGTTTTTT. Residues: CATSRSGSSTGELFF.

The sample holds many counts of this clonotype. This chain joins TRBV7-2 and TRBJ2-7; 9 nucleotides agree with TRBD1. The junction had 8 bases not matched to a gene; V was cut back by 5 bases and J by 0 bases. Germline values: CDR1 SGHTA, CDR2 FQGNSA. The CDR3 runs to 16 residues. CDR3 DNA sequence: TGTGCCAGCAGCCCCACAGGGGGCCCGAGCTCCTACGAGCAGTACTTC. It specifies CASSPTGGPSSYEQYF.

The J gene is TRBJ2-7, the V gene TRBV5-1, with 9 bases that match TRBD1. The CDR3 loop spans 14 amino acids. J lost 0 bases, V lost 7 bases, and 5 bases had no gene match. Germline CDR1 is SGHRS and CDR2 is YFSETQ. The CDR3 sequence: CASRSDRGSYEQYF. In DNA, the CDR3 is TGCGCCAGCCGATCGGACAGGGGCTCCTACGAGCAGTACTTC. The full variable domain, with the rest looked up from reference TRBV5-1 and TRBJ2-7, is KAGVTQTPRYLIKTRGQQVTLSCSPISGHRSVSWYQQTPGQGLQFLFEYFSETQRNKGNFPGRFSGRQFSNSRSEMNVSTLELGDSALYLCASRSDRGSYEQYFGPGTRLTVT.

This clonotype was seen repeatedly, ten times or more. This chain links TRBV20-1 with TRBJ2-1; 9 nucleotides align to TRBD2. Germline CDR1 and CDR2: DFQATT and SNEGSKA (reference sequence). The V and J ends lost 0 bases and 3 bases, in that order; junction bases with no gene match: 9. The CDR3 has 17 residues. For the CDR3, the DNA is TGCAGTGCTAGAGATGGGGGCGCGGGAGGGCGCTACAATGAGCAGTTCTTC. Its translation is CSARDGGAGGRYNEQFF.

This clonotype was detected ten times or more. The chain carries TRBV7-9 and TRBJ2-7, with TRBD1 as a possible D gene (6 bases). V shed 6 bases and J shed 7 bases, with 22 bases lying between them. This CDR3 has 15 residues. Germline V gene sequence: CDR1 SEHNR, CDR2 FQNEAQ (reference sequence). The CDR3 DNA follows: TGTGCCAGCAGTACCTCCCGGGACACACCCCTAGAGCAGTACTTC. Translation gives CASSTSRDTPLEQYF.

As concerns this clonotype: Mismatch with germline at one junction end may stem from a read error. The rearrangement links TRBV28 to TRBJ2-3; D is unresolved. This CDR3 is 15 amino acids long. CDR1 is MDHEN, CDR2 SYDVKM, per germline. CDR3 coding DNA: TGTGCCAGCAGTCCTGACATCCTCCGCACAGATACGCAGTGTTTT. It yields the protein CASSPDILRTDTQCF.

The chain couples TRBV7-6 to TRBJ1-6; D uncertain. Trimming left V 4 bases short and J 12 bases short, with 10 bases between. CDR3 length: 12 residues. CDR1 and CDR2 from the germline V gene are SGHVS and FNYEAQ. The CDR3 DNA sequence: TGTGCCAGCAGCTCGACCGGATTACCCCTCCACTTT. Translation: CASSSTGLPLHF.

This chain connects TRBV7-3 to TRBJ2-1; D not resolved. The CDR3 spans 13 residues. CDR1 and CDR2 from the germline V gene are SGHTA and FQGTGA. V was shortened by 5 bases and J by 8 bases, with 13 bases between the two germline ends. CDR3 region: CASSQVTGHEQFF. The CDR3 DNA reads TGTGCCAGCAGCCAGGTAACGGGTCATGAGCAGTTCTTC. The entire variable domain, with the rest obtained from reference TRBV7-3 and TRBJ2-1, is as follows: GAGVSQTPSNKVTEKGKYVELRCDPISGHTALYWYRQSLGQGPEFLIYFQGTGAADDSGLPNDRFFAVRPEGSVSTLKIQRTERGDSAVYLCASSQVTGHEQFFGPGTRLTVL.

This clonotype was seen ten or more times. The chain is built from TRBV4-3 and TRBJ2-7; TRBD1 matches at 10 bases. Germline trimming cut 4 bases from V and 3 bases from J; bases unmatched to any gene: 6. This CDR3 contains 15 residues. The germline gives CDR1 LGHNA, CDR2 YSLEER. This CDR3 reads CASSLRTGGVYEQYF. The CDR3, as DNA: TGCGCCAGCAGCCTTAGGACAGGGGGAGTCTACGAGCAGTACTTC.